The next 29 T cell receptor beta chains were all read from a single sample in a study of T cells in Graves' hyperthyroidism and ophthalmopathy. From RNA transcripts, TCR beta CDR3 regions were amplified. HTBI primers were used for first-round RT-PCR of the TCR CDR3. TCRdb re-derived calls from the multiplex PCR reads in MiXCR, one entry per CDR3 protein. The table shows about 520,000 distinct CDR3 sequences, with roughly 24% occurring only once. Sequenced sample: blood. The receptor source for this set is a woman aged 25 to 39 with Graves' ophthalmopathy.

This clonotype was seen repeatedly, ten times or more. The rearrangement joins TRBV27 to TRBJ1-2, with 7 bases lining up with TRBD1. Germline loops: CDR1 MNHEY, CDR2 SMNVEV (reference sequence). The CDR3 has 15 amino acids. V was clipped by 2 bases and J by 4 bases; unmatched bases: 7. The CDR3 sequence is CASSLTGVKGYGYTF. The DNA of the CDR3 is TGTGCCAGCAGTTTAACAGGGGTCAAGGGCTATGGCTACACCTTC.

This clonotype was counted only a few times. This sequence joins TRBV12-3 or TRBV12-4 and TRBJ1-2; TRBD1 is a possible D gene (6 bases). CDR3 length: 16 residues. V shed 5 bases and J shed 3 bases, with 19 bases lying between them. In DNA, the CDR3 is TGTGCCAGCAGTCTACTAGGTTGGGGGGCAGACTATGGCTACACCTTC. This translates into CASSLLGWGADYGYTF.

This clonotype was counted a few times. J is TRBJ1-2 and V is TRBV7-9; 10 bases map to TRBD1. Losses at the gene ends were 5 bases for V and 6 bases for J; bases not matched to a gene: 9. The CDR3 is 15 amino acids. CDR1 and CDR2 from the germline V gene are SEHNR and FQNEAQ (reference sequence). The chain's CDR3 is CASSGRDRGANGYTF. The DNA of the CDR3 is TGTGCCAGCAGCGGGCGGGACAGGGGAGCCAATGGCTACACCTTC.

The chain recombines TRBV4-1 with TRBJ1-2, with D possibly being TRBD1 (6 bases). The CDR3 loop spans 13 amino acids. V was trimmed by 6 bases and J by 8 bases, leaving 16 bases between them. The germline gives CDR1 MGHRA, CDR2 YSYEKL. In nucleotides, the CDR3 is TGCGCCAGCAGGGGGGCAGGGGATTACGGCTACACCTTC. Translation gives CASRGAGDYGYTF.

This clonotype was counted at least ten times. The rearrangement uses TRBV6-5 and TRBJ2-7, with D maybe TRBD1 (5 bases). Germline CDR1 is MNHEY and CDR2 is SVGAGI. Trimming removed 1 base from V and 5 bases from J, with 12 bases in between. This CDR3 has 14 residues. As DNA, the CDR3 is TGTGCCAGCAGTTACTGGGCATCACAGGACGAGCAGTACTTC. It translates to CASSYWASQDEQYF.

In this sample, this clonotype turned up many times. This chain connects TRBV12-3 or TRBV12-4 to TRBJ2-7; D is unclear. V lost 5 bases, J lost 4 bases, and 12 bases lay in between. There are 13 residues in the CDR3. The CDR3 coding sequence is TGTGCCAGCAGTCGATTAGGACGATACGAGCAGTACTTC. This sequence encodes CASSRLGRYEQYF.

The V gene is TRBV28, the J gene TRBJ2-2; perhaps TRBD2 as D (6 bases). The V end lost 5 bases, the J end lost 6 bases, and 19 bases lay between the germline ends. In germline, CDR1 is MDHEN, CDR2 SYDVKM. The length of the CDR3 is 16 residues. The CDR3 here is CASSPGPSWGAGELFF. In DNA form, the CDR3 reads TGTGCCAGCAGTCCCGGTCCTTCGTGGGGGGCCGGGGAGCTGTTTTTT. Full variable domain (rest looked up from reference TRBV28 and TRBJ2-2): DVKVTQSSRYLVKRTGEKVFLECVQDMDHENMFWYRQDPGLGLRLIYFSYDVKMKEKGDIPEGYSVSREKKERFSLILESASTNQTSMYLCASSPGPSWGAGELFFGEGSRLTVL.

This clonotype was seen many times. This chain uses TRBV30 with TRBJ2-5; D is perhaps TRBD2 (5 bases). The V gene lost 0 bases and the J gene lost 7 bases, with 15 bases spanning the gap. Germline lookup yields CDR1 GTSNPN and CDR2 SVGIG (reference sequence). The CDR3 loop spans 14 amino acids. This CDR3 reads CAWSVQSGGGTQYF. CDR3 sequence (DNA): TGTGCCTGGAGTGTACAGTCAGGTGGAGGGACCCAGTACTTC. Complete variable domain (other parts from reference TRBV30 and TRBJ2-5): SQTIHQWPATLVQPVGSPLSLECTVEGTSNPNLYWYRQAAGRGLQLLFYSVGIGQISSEVPQNLSASRPQDRQFILSSKKLLLSDSGFYLCAWSVQSGGGTQYFGPGTRLLVL.

This clonotype was counted many times. V gene TRBV12-3 or TRBV12-4 combines with J gene TRBJ1-1, with TRBD1 as a possible D gene (6 bases). Trimming shortened V by 5 bases and J by 8 bases, and 9 bases separated the two germline ends. The CDR3 length is 11 residues. The CDR3 sequence is CASSLGGEAFF. The DNA for the CDR3 is TGTGCCAGCAGTCTCGGGGGCGAAGCTTTCTTT.

This clonotype was seen a handful of times. The chain uses TRBV28 and TRBJ2-7; D gene ambiguous. The V end was cut by 4 bases, the J end by 5 bases, with 15 bases between. Germline CDR1 reads MDHEN; CDR2 reads SYDVKM. The CDR3 is made up of 14 amino acids. CDR3 protein: CASSSLPAPHEQYF. CDR3 sequence (DNA): TGTGCCAGCAGTTCCCTACCCGCCCCCCACGAGCAGTACTTC.

The V call is TRBV20-1, the J call TRBJ2-7, with 11 positions matching TRBD1. The V and J ends lost 8 bases and 2 bases, in that order; junction bases with no gene match: 17. CDR3 length: 17 residues. Germline V lookup: CDR1 DFQATT, CDR2 SNEGSKA (reference sequence). The CDR3 here is CSIHPSRDRGLPYEQYF. The CDR3 DNA follows: TGCAGTATACACCCCAGTAGGGACAGGGGGTTGCCCTACGAGCAGTACTTC.

This clonotype was counted at least ten times. The V call is TRBV20-1, the J call TRBJ1-5; 8 nucleotides agree with TRBD1. The CDR3 totals 15 residues. CDR1 is DFQATT, CDR2 SNEGSKA, per germline (reference sequence). The V segment lost 6 bases and the J segment 0 bases; nucleotides outside the gene matches: 7. The CDR3 DNA sequence: TGCAGTGCCCACCGGACAGGGAATAGCAATCAGCCCCAGCATTTT. Residues: CSAHRTGNSNQPQHF.

This sequence joins TRBV20-1 and TRBJ2-5; D ambiguous. Trimming removed 2 bases at V and 5 bases at J, with 9 bases between. Per the germline V gene, CDR1 is DFQATT and CDR2 is SNEGSKA (reference sequence). The CDR3 covers 12 residues. DNA of the CDR3: TGCAGTGCTAGACCTGAGTGGGAGACCCAGTACTTC. It codes for CSARPEWETQYF.

This clonotype turned up a few times. A junction boundary mismatches the germline segment, possibly from a read error. J is TRBJ2-5 and V is TRBV30; TRBD1 or TRBD2 may be the D gene (5 bases each). The CDR3 totals 15 residues. The germline gives CDR1 GTSNPN, CDR2 SVGIG (reference sequence). This CDR3 is CARSLGPIEKETQYF. For the CDR3, the DNA is TGTGCCCGGAGCTTGGGACCCATCGAGAAGGAGACCCAGTACTTC. The variable domain in full, with the rest retrieved from reference TRBV30 and TRBJ2-5, is SQTIHQWPATLVQPVGSPLSLECTVEGTSNPNLYWYRQAAGRGLQLLFYSVGIGQISSEVPQNLSASRPQDRQFILSSKKLLLSDSGFYLCARSLGPIEKETQYFGPGTRLLVL.

The chain has TRBV29-1 and TRBJ1-1; D gene ambiguous. The CDR3 spans 9 residues. From germline, CDR1 is SQVTM and CDR2 ANQGSEA. The V gene lost 6 bases and the J gene lost 2 bases, with 1 base spanning the gap. CDR3 coding DNA: TGCAGCGTAAACACTGAAGCTTTCTTT. Its protein product is CSVNTEAFF.

The sample holds many counts of this clonotype. The V and J genes are TRBV4-3 and TRBJ2-7; D is uncertain. Trimming shortened V by 4 bases and J by 6 bases, and 10 bases separated the two germline ends. The germline CDR1 and CDR2 sequences are LGHNA and YSLEER. This CDR3 has 12 amino acids. The CDR3 sequence is CASSPPATEQYF. The CDR3 bases are TGCGCCAGCAGCCCCCCGGCCACCGAGCAGTACTTC.

This clonotype was counted ten times or more. At one end, the junction sequence differs from germline, possibly due to a read error. The chain has TRBV6-5 and TRBJ2-7; D perhaps matches TRBD2 (5 bases). CDR3 length equals 17 residues. CDR1 MNHEY and CDR2 SVGAGI come from the germline V gene. The CDR3 region has the DNA TGTGCCAGCGGGTCCTACGGTATCGGGATCGTAACCTACGAGCAATACTTC. Translated, it gives CASGSYGIGIVTYEQYF.

This clonotype appeared many times. The V call is TRBV2, the J call TRBJ1-1; 9 nucleotides line up with TRBD1. The CDR3 length is 14 residues. Trimming at V came to 5 bases and at J to 5 bases, leaving 6 bases not matched to a gene. CDR1 is SNHLY and CDR2 is FYNNEI in the germline V gene. In DNA form, the CDR3 reads TGTGCCAGCAGTCCATCCGGGACAGGGACTGAAGCTTTCTTT. It is translated as CASSPSGTGTEAFF.

The V call is TRBV6-2 or TRBV6-3, the J call TRBJ2-2; 9 bases match TRBD1. Per the germline V gene, CDR1 is MNHEY and CDR2 is SVGEGT. This CDR3 is 14 amino acids long. V shed 2 bases and J 6 bases; nucleotides not matched to a gene: 1. The CDR3 DNA reads as TGTGCCAGCAGTTACGGGACAGGGTCCGGGGAGCTGTTTTTT. Translating it yields CASSYGTGSGELFF.

The V and J genes are TRBV27 and TRBJ2-7; the D gene could be TRBD1 or TRBD2 (5 bases each). The CDR3 runs to 14 residues. Trimming stripped 3 bases from V and 3 bases from J, with 12 bases between. Germline CDR1 is MNHEY and CDR2 is SMNVEV (reference sequence). CDR3 coding DNA: TGTGCCAGCAGTTTGAGGGACGTCCACTACGAGCAGTACTTC. This codes for CASSLRDVHYEQYF.

Remarks on this clonotype: Since a much larger clone is just one base distant, this may be a read error. The gene calls are TRBV29-1 and TRBJ1-5; D gene ambiguous. The germline gives CDR1 SQVTM, CDR2 ANQGSEA. This CDR3 has 13 residues. The CDR3 sequence is CSVGFEVGQPKHF. CDR3 nucleotide sequence: TGCAGCGTTGGTTTTGAGGTCGGGCAGCCCAAGCATTTT.

This clonotype was seen ten or more times. This chain joins TRBV12-3 or TRBV12-4 and TRBJ1-1; 12 bases align to TRBD1. The CDR3 length is 14 residues. V was pared by 5 bases and J by 7 bases, with 5 bases of the junction left unmatched. This chain's CDR3 is CASSLGQGASEAFF. CDR3 sequence (DNA): TGTGCCAGCAGTCTGGGACAGGGGGCAAGTGAAGCTTTCTTT.

This clonotype was counted a few times. The chain links TRBV6-1 to TRBJ1-1; 9 nucleotides align to TRBD1. V trimming: 4 bases; J trimming: 4 bases; junction bases outside the gene matches: 7. This CDR3 is built from 15 residues. Per the germline V gene, CDR1 is MNHNS and CDR2 is SASEGT. CDR3 nucleotide sequence: TGTGCCAGCAGTGCATTAGCGACAGGGGGCACTGAAGCTTTCTTT. It encodes CASSALATGGTEAFF.

Notes on this clonotype: A single base separates this from a much larger clone, so it may be a read error. The rearrangement uses TRBV29-1 and TRBJ1-1, with D perhaps matching TRBD1 (5 bases). CDR3 length: 12 residues. Germline values: CDR1 SQVTM, CDR2 ANQGSEA. CDR3 bases: TGCAGCGTTAGGGGCCAGAACAATGAAGCTTTCTTT. Translating gives CSVRGQNNEAFF. The entire variable domain, with the rest obtained from reference TRBV29-1 and TRBJ1-1, is as follows: SAVISQKPSRDICQRGTSLTIQCQVDSQVTMMFWYRQQPGQSLTLIATANQGSEATYESGFVIDKFPISRPNLTFSTLTVSNMSPEDSSIYLCSVRGQNNEAFFGQGTRLTVV.

CDR3 region: CASSDPRQGAETQYF. For the CDR3, the DNA is TGTGCCAGCAGCGACCCCCGTCAGGGGGCAGAGACCCAGTACTTC. The chain couples TRBV7-8 to TRBJ2-5; TRBD1 matches 8 bases. CDR1 and CDR2 (germline): SGHVS, FQNEAQ. This CDR3 is built from 15 residues. V lost 5 bases and J lost 4; bases outside the gene matches: 9.

The chain uses TRBV6-1 and TRBJ2-7, with 7 nucleotides matching TRBD1. Trimming cost V 7 bases and J 7 bases; bases outside gene matches: 16. The CDR3 length is 15 residues. CDR1 and CDR2 from the germline V gene are MNHNS and SASEGT. CDR3 coding DNA: TGTGCCAGCAACCACAGGCGCAAGGGGGCTCGGGAGCAGTACTTC. Encoded protein: CASNHRRKGAREQYF.

The table lists this clonotype with many counts. The chain combines TRBV30 with TRBJ1-1; D ambiguous. Germline lookup yields CDR1 GTSNPN and CDR2 SVGIG (reference sequence). The ends were cut back, 0 bases at V and 5 bases at J, with 13 bases in the middle. There are 14 residues in the CDR3. The CDR3 sequence is CAWSVIKGGTEAFF. The CDR3, as DNA: TGTGCCTGGAGTGTCATAAAGGGCGGAACTGAAGCTTTCTTT.

This clonotype was observed many times. The V gene is TRBV27, the J gene TRBJ2-5; 10 bases are a match to TRBD1. Germline-derived CDR1 and CDR2 are MNHEY and SMNVEV (reference sequence). V was pared by 1 base and J by 5 bases, with 4 bases of the junction left unmatched. This CDR3 is built from 15 residues. CDR3 protein: CASSLLGQGRETQYF. The CDR3 DNA reads as TGTGCCAGCAGTTTATTGGGACAGGGGCGGGAGACCCAGTACTTC.

The chain is built from TRBV28 and TRBJ2-7; D might be TRBD1 (5 bases). The CDR3 covers 16 residues. Trimming pared 7 bases from V and 5 bases from J, leaving 24 bases between. CDR1 and CDR2 (germline): MDHEN, SYDVKM. The CDR3: CASIQGTPSAIHEQYF. CDR3 coding DNA: TGTGCCAGCATCCAGGGTACCCCCTCCGCAATCCACGAGCAGTACTTC.